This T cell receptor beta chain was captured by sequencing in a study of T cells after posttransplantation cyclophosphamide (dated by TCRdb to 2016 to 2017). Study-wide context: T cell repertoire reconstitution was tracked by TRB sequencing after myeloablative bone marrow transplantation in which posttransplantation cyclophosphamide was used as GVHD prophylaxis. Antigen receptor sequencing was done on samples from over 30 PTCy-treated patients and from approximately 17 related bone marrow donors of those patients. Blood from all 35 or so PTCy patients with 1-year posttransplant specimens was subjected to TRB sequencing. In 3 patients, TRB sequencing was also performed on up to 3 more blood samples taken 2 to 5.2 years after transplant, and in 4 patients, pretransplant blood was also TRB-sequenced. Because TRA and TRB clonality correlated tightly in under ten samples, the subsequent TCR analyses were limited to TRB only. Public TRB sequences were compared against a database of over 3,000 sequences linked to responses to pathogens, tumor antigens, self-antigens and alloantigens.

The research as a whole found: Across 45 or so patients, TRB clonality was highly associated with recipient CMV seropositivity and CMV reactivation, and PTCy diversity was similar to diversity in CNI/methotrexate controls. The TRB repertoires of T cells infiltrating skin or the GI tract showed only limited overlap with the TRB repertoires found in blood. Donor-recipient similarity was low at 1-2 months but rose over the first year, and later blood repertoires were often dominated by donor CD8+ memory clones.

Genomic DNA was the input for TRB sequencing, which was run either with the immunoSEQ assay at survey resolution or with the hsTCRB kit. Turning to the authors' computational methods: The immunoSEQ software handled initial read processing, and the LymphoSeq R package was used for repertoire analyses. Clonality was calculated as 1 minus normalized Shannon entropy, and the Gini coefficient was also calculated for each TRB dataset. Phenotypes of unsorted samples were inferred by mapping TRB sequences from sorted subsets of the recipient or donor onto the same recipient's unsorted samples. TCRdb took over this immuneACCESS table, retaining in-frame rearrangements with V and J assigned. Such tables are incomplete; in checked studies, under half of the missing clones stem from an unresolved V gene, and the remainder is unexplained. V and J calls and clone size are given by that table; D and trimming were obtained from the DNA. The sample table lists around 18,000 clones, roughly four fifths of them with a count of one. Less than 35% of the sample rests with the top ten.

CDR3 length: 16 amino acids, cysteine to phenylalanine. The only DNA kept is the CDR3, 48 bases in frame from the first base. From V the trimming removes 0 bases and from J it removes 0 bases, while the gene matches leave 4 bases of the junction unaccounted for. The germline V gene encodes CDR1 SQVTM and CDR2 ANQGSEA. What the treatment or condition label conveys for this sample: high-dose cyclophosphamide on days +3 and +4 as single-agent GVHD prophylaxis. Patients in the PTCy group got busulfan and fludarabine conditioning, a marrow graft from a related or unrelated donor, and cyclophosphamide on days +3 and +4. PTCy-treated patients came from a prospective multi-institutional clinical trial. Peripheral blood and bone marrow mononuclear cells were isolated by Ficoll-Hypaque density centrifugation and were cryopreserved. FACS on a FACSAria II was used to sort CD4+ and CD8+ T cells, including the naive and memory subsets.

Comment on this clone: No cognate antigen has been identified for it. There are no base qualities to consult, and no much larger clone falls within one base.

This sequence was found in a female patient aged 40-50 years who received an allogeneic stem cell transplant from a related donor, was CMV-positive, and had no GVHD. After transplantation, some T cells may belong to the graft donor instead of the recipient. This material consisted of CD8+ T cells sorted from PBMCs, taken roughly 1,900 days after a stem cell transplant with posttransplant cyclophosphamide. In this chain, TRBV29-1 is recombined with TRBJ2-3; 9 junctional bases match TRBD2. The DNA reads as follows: TGCAGCGTTGAAGATAGCGGGGGCCCTAGCACAGATACGCAGTATTTT. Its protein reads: CSVEDSGGPSTDTQYF.